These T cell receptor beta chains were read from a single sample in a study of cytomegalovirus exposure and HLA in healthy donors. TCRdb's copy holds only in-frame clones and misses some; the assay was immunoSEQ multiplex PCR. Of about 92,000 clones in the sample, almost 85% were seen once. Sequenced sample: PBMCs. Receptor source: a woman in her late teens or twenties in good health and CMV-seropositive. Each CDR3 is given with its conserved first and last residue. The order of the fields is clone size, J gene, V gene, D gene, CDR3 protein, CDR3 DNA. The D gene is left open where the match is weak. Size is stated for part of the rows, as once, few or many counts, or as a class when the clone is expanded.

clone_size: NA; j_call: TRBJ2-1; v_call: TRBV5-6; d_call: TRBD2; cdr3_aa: CASSLIAGAANEQFF; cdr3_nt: TGTGCCAGCAGCTTGATAGCGGGGGCCGCTAATGAGCAGTTCTTC
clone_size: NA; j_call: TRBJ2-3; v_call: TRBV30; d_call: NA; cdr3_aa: CAWSVTGFTDTQYF; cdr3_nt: TGTGCCTGGAGTGTAACAGGATTCACAGATACGCAGTATTTT
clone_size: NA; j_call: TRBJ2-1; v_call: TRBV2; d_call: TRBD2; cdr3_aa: CASSAGLAGLYNEQFF; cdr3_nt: TGTGCCAGCAGCGCAGGACTAGCGGGTTTATACAATGAGCAGTTCTTC
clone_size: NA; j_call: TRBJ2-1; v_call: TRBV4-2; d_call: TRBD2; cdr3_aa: CASSQDERGDQNEQFF; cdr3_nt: TGTGCCAGCAGCCAAGATGAGCGGGGGGACCAAAATGAGCAGTTCTTC
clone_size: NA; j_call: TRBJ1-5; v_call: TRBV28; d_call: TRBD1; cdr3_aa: CASSQGQALYIHQPQHF; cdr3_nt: TGTGCCAGCAGTCAAGGACAGGCCCTTTACATTCATCAGCCCCAGCATTTT
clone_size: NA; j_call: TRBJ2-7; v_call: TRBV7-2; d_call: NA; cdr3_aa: CASSFLARNYEQYF; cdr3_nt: TGTGCCAGCAGCTTCCTAGCTCGAAACTACGAGCAGTACTTC
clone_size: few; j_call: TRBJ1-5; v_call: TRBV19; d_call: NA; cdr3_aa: CASSIPRRGNQPQHF; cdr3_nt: TGTGCCAGTAGTATCCCGAGACGGGGCAATCAGCCCCAGCATTTT
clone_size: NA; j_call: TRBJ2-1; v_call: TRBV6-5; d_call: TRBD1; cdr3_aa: CASRSDRGVYNEQFF; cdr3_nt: TGTGCCAGCAGAAGTGACAGGGGTGTCTACAATGAGCAGTTCTTC
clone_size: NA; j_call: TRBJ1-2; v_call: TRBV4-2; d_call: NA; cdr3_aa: CASSRANPQYGYTF; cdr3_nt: TGTGCCAGCAGCCGGGCGAATCCGCAATATGGCTACACCTTC
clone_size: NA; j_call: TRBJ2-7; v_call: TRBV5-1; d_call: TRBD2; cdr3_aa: CASSLEAGGPYEQYF; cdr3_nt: TGCGCCAGCAGCTTGGAAGCGGGAGGACCCTACGAGCAGTACTTC
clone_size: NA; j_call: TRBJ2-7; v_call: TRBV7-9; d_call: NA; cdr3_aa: CASSPNPYLYEQYF; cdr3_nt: TGTGCCAGCAGCCCTAACCCGTATCTCTACGAGCAGTACTTC
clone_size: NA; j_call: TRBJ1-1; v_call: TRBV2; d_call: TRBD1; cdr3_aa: CASSDRQGVRGEAFF; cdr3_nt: TGTGCCAGCAGTGATAGACAGGGGGTACGAGGTGAAGCTTTCTTT
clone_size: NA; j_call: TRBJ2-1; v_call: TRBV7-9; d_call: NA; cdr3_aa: CASRQTAHEQFF; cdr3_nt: TGTGCCAGCAGACAGACAGCCCATGAGCAGTTCTTC
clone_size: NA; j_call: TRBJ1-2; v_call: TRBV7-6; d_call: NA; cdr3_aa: CASSSLRTPTYGYTF; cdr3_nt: TGTGCCAGCAGCTCACTTAGAACACCGACTTATGGCTACACCTTC
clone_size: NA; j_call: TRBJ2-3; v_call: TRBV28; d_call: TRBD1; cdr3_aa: CASSRQGADTQYF; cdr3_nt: TGTGCCAGCAGCCGACAGGGTGCAGATACGCAGTATTTT
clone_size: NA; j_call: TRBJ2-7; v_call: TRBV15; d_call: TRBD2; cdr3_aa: CATAWSSGTYEQYF; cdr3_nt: TGTGCCACCGCGTGGAGTAGCGGGACCTACGAGCAGTACTTC
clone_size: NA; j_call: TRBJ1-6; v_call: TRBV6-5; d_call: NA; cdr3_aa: CASSYGRIMDSPLHF; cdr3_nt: TGTGCCAGCAGTTACGGCAGAATAATGGATTCACCCCTCCACTTT
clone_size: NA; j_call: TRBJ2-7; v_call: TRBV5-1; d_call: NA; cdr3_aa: CASSLGGYEQYF; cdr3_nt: TGCGCCAGCAGCTTGGGAGGGTACGAGCAGTACTTC
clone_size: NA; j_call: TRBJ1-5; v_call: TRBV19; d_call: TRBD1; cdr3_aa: CASEDRAGQPQHF; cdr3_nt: TGTGCCAGCGAGGACAGGGCGGGTCAGCCCCAGCATTTT
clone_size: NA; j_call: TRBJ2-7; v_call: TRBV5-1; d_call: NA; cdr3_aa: CASSPSSYEQYF; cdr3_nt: TGCGCCAGCAGCCCCAGCTCCTACGAGCAGTACTTC
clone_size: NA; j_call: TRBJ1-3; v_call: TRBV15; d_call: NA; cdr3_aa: CATSRDSQVPASGNTIYF; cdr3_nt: TGTGCCACCAGCAGAGACTCCCAGGTCCCGGCATCGGGAAACACCATATATTTT
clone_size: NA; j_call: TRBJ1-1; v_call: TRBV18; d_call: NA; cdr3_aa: CASSPAGTEAFF; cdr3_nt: TGTGCCAGCTCACCTGCGGGGACTGAAGCTTTCTTT
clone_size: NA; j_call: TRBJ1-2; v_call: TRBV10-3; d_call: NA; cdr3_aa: CAISDWQGGGYTF; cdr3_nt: TGTGCCATCAGTGATTGGCAGGGTGGTGGCTACACCTTC
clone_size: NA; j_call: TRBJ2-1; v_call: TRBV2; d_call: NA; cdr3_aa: CASSDPTGRSYNEQFF; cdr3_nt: TGTGCCAGCAGTGATCCCACAGGGCGCTCCTACAATGAGCAGTTCTTC
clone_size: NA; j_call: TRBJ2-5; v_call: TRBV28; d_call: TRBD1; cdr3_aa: CASSRDRGPETQYF; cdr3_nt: TGTGCCAGCAGTCGGGACAGGGGACCAGAGACCCAGTACTTC
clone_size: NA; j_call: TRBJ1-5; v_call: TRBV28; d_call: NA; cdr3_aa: CASCSRFGSSQPQHF; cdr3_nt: TGTGCCAGCTGCTCCCGGTTCGGTTCGAGTCAGCCCCAGCATTTT
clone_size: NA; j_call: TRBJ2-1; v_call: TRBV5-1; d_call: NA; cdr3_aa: CASSLGGAYNEQFF; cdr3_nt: TGCGCCAGCAGCTTAGGAGGGGCCTACAATGAGCAGTTCTTC
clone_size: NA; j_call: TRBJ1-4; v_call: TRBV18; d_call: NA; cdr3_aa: CASSLTVEKEKLFF; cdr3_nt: TGTGCCAGCTCACTGACAGTTGAAAAGGAAAAACTGTTTTTT
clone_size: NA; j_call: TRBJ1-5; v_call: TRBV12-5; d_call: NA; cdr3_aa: CASGSSSGTNFHQPQHF; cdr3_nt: TGTGCTAGTGGCTCCTCCTCCGGGACAAACTTTCATCAGCCCCAGCATTTT
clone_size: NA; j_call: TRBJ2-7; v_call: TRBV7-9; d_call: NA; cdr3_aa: CASSPTSTTDYEQYF; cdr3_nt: TGTGCCAGCAGCCCCACGAGCACTACCGACTACGAGCAGTACTTC
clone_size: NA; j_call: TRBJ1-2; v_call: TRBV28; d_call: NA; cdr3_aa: CASSFGAGYGYTF; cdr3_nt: TGTGCCAGCAGTTTTGGAGCGGGCTATGGCTACACCTTC
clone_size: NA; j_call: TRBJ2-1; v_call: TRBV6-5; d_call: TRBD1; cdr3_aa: CASTGTGRVNEQFF; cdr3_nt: TGTGCCAGCACTGGGACAGGAAGGGTCAATGAGCAGTTCTTC
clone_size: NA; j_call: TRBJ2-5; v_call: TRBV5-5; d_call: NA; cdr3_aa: CASIPMTEYETQYF; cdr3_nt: TGTGCCAGCATACCTATGACAGAGTATGAGACCCAGTACTTC
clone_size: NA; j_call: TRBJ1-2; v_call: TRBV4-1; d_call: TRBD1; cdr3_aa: CASSRLPGTGGVENYGYTF; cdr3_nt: TGCGCCAGCAGCCGCCTCCCGGGGACAGGGGGAGTAGAGAACTATGGCTACACCTTC
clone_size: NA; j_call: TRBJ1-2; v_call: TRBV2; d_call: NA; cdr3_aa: CASSVFEGGNGYTF; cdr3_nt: TGTGCCAGCAGTGTATTCGAGGGTGGGAATGGCTACACCTTC
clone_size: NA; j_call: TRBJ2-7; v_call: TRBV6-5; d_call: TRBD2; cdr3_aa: CASSNSGGYEQYF; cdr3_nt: TGTGCCAGCAGTAACAGCGGGGGATACGAGCAGTACTTC
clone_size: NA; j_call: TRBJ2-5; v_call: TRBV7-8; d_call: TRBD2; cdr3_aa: CASSPLFVAGGEETQYF; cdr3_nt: TGTGCCAGCAGCCCCCTCTTCGTAGCGGGAGGGGAAGAGACCCAGTACTTC
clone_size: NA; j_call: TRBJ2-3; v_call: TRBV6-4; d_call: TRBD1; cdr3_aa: CASSDGGQGADTQYF; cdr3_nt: TGTGCCAGCAGTGACGGGGGACAGGGAGCAGATACGCAGTATTTT
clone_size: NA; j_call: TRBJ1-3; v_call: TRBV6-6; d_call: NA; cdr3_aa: CAVHAVVGNTIYF; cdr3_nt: TGTGCCGTCCACGCGGTCGTTGGAAACACCATATATTTT
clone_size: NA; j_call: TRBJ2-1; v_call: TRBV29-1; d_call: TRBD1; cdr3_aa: CSGYGTGSNEQFF; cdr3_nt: TGCAGCGGTTACGGGACAGGGTCCAATGAGCAGTTCTTC
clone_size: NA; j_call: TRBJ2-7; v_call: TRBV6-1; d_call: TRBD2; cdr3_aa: CASNLSSGRADEQYF; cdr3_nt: TGTGCCAGCAATCTATCTAGCGGGAGGGCGGACGAGCAGTACTTC
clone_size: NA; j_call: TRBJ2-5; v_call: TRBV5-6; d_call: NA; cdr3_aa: CASRSRGSGNQETQYF; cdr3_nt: TGTGCCAGCAGATCCAGAGGGTCGGGGAACCAAGAGACCCAGTACTTC
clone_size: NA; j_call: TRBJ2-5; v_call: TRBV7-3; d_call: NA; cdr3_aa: CASSLTGGFETQYF; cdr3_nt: TGTGCCAGCAGCTTAACGGGAGGATTCGAGACCCAGTACTTC
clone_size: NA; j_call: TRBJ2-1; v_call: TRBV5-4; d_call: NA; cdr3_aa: CASSFQDEQFF; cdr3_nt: TGTGCCAGCAGCTTTCAGGATGAGCAGTTCTTC
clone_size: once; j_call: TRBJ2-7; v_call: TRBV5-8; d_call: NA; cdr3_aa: CASSLSPPDRDYEQYF; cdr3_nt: TGTGCCAGCAGCTTAAGCCCTCCGGACAGAGACTACGAGCAGTACTTC
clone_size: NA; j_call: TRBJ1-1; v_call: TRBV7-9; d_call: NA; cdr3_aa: CASSLGGTGEAFF; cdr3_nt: TGTGCCAGCAGCTTAGGGGGAACAGGGGAAGCTTTCTTT
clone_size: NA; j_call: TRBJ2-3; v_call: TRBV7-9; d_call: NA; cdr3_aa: CASSLAGRSTDTQYF; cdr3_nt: TGTGCCAGCAGCTTAGCGGGGCGAAGCACAGATACGCAGTATTTT
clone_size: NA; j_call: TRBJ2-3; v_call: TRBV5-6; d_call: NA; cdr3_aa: CASSLDYAGVMGTDTQYF; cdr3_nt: TGTGCCAGCAGCTTGGACTATGCCGGGGTGATGGGCACAGATACGCAGTATTTT
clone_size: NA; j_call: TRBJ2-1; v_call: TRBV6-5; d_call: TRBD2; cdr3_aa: CASSYASGNEQFF; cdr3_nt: TGTGCCAGCAGTTACGCTAGCGGCAATGAGCAGTTCTTC
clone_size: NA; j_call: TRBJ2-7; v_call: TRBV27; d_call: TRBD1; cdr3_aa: CASSFAGQGYEQYF; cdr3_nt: TGTGCCAGCAGTTTCGCGGGACAGGGATACGAGCAGTACTTC
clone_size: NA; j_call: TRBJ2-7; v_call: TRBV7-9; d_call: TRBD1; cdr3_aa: CASRADRGFAGEQYF; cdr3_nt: TGTGCCAGCAGAGCGGACAGGGGGTTTGCGGGCGAGCAGTACTTC
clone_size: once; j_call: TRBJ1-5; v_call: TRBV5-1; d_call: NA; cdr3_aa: CASSLGDYLRGHLFNQPQHF; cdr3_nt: TGCGCCAGCAGCTTGGGAGATTATCTCAGGGGACACCTTTTCAATCAGCCCCAGCATTTT